The entry below describes one T cell receptor (beta chain). Original handling: How many nucleated cells were present was estimated from reference gene primer amplification. Using immunoSEQ multiplex PCR, the repertoire was profiled, and TCRdb retains in-frame clones only, with some absent. V, J and clone size reflect that table, while D and trimming were determined from the DNA. The sample has approximately 75,000 clones, about 74% seen once. The sample comes from a study of blood T cell repertoires in COVID-19. Study overall: Both acute and convalescent COVID-19 samples were obtained from the United States, Italy and Spain. T cells, B-cell-depleted T cells, or PBMCs supplied cDNA or gDNA.

The CDR3 extends over 15 amino acids. Germline CDR1 is LGHNA and CDR2 is YNFKEQ. The V and J ends lost 3 bases and 1 base respectively, with 9 bases between them. Sequencing used peripheral blood. The chain has TRBV4-2 and TRBJ2-2, with D tentatively TRBD1 (6 bases). This receptor was obtained from a human donor with acute or convalescent COVID-19. The donor label of this sample is uncertain. DNA for the CDR3: TGTGCCAGCAGCCAGGTGACAGGGAACACCGGGGAGCTGTTTTTT. Protein: CASSQVTGNTGELFF.